The rows below give T cell receptor beta chains drawn from one sample of a study of T cells in Graves' hyperthyroidism and ophthalmopathy. TCRdb re-derived calls from the multiplex PCR reads in MiXCR, one entry per CDR3 protein. The table lists approximately 480,000 distinct CDR3 sequences, less than 25% of them singletons. Sequencing input: blood. These receptors all stem from a man between 18 and 35 years old with Graves' hyperthyroidism. Both conserved end residues are part of each CDR3. Expanded clones are given a class, and other clones once, few, many or no size at all.

J gene: TRBJ1-6
clone size: once
V gene: TRBV12-3/TRBV12-4
CDR3 protein: CASSLIFAESRNSPLHF

J gene: TRBJ2-7
clone size: NA
V gene: TRBV7-3
CDR3 protein: CASSLTGTGDNEQYF

J gene: TRBJ1-6
clone size: few
V gene: TRBV6-1
CDR3 protein: CASSGGQRDSPLHF

J gene: TRBJ2-7
clone size: many
V gene: TRBV20-1
CDR3 protein: CSARVALRRHEQYF

J gene: TRBJ1-5
clone size: many
V gene: TRBV12-3/TRBV12-4
CDR3 protein: CASSPGTGHQPQHF

J gene: TRBJ1-2
clone size: NA
V gene: TRBV7-2
CDR3 protein: CASSTSTGNGYTF

J gene: TRBJ1-5
clone size: many
V gene: TRBV6-1
CDR3 protein: CASTDPDRANQPQHF

J gene: TRBJ1-1
clone size: many
V gene: TRBV19
CDR3 protein: CASSVGIKNTEAFF

J gene: TRBJ1-2
clone size: many
V gene: TRBV9
CDR3 protein: CASSVKGEFDGYTF

J gene: TRBJ2-5
clone size: many
V gene: TRBV7-9
CDR3 protein: CASSLIAGMETQYF

J gene: TRBJ1-2
clone size: NA
V gene: TRBV6-2/TRBV6-3
CDR3 protein: CASSSIGVSGYTF

J gene: TRBJ2-6
clone size: many
V gene: TRBV29-1
CDR3 protein: CSVGTGDGANVLTF

J gene: TRBJ2-7
clone size: many
V gene: TRBV6-2/TRBV6-3
CDR3 protein: CASSTGLAGNEQYF

J gene: TRBJ1-2
clone size: many
V gene: TRBV11-1
CDR3 protein: CASSLATGEGNYGYTF

J gene: TRBJ2-4
clone size: many
V gene: TRBV5-1
CDR3 protein: CASSLGSLGNIQYF

J gene: TRBJ2-7
clone size: few
V gene: TRBV12-3/TRBV12-4
CDR3 protein: CASSGQGWSEQYF

J gene: TRBJ1-2
clone size: NA
V gene: TRBV10-2
CDR3 protein: CASRAGTTNYGFTF

J gene: TRBJ1-1
clone size: NA
V gene: TRBV11-1
CDR3 protein: CASSPPGRGIVNTEAFF

J gene: TRBJ2-5
clone size: many
V gene: TRBV2
CDR3 protein: CASSVEGTGTQYF

J gene: TRBJ1-2
clone size: many
V gene: TRBV2
CDR3 protein: CASTRDGQNYGYTF

J gene: TRBJ2-5
clone size: once
V gene: TRBV28
CDR3 protein: CASSSNRAQETQYF

J gene: TRBJ1-2
clone size: NA
V gene: TRBV5-1
CDR3 protein: CASSRDAAGDYGYTF

J gene: TRBJ2-2
clone size: many
V gene: TRBV20-1
CDR3 protein: CSASNTYTGELFF

J gene: TRBJ1-1
clone size: NA
V gene: TRBV6-1
CDR3 protein: CASRETGGARDTEAFF

J gene: TRBJ2-5
clone size: few
V gene: TRBV3-1
CDR3 protein: CASSQWSSFVGETQYF

J gene: TRBJ1-1
clone size: many
V gene: TRBV28
CDR3 protein: CASSLQGAEAFF

J gene: TRBJ1-1
clone size: many
V gene: TRBV28
CDR3 protein: CASRKGQGGSKAFF

J gene: TRBJ1-1
clone size: NA
V gene: TRBV6-1
CDR3 protein: CASSEAPTGMAEAFF

J gene: TRBJ2-5
clone size: many
V gene: TRBV24-1
CDR3 protein: CATSDNRVGETQYF

J gene: TRBJ1-2
clone size: NA
V gene: TRBV28
CDR3 protein: CASRLTGYYGYTF

J gene: TRBJ1-3
clone size: many
V gene: TRBV6-6
CDR3 protein: CASNDGASGNTIYF

J gene: TRBJ2-2
clone size: few
V gene: TRBV19
CDR3 protein: CASSWGTGGATGELFF

J gene: TRBJ2-2
clone size: many
V gene: TRBV10-1
CDR3 protein: CASSTRDTGELFF

J gene: TRBJ2-5
clone size: NA
V gene: TRBV14
CDR3 protein: CASSAKTGQETQYF

J gene: TRBJ1-1
clone size: few
V gene: TRBV12-3/TRBV12-4
CDR3 protein: CASSLWGAENTEAFF

J gene: TRBJ2-1
clone size: few
V gene: TRBV24-1
CDR3 protein: CATSDPPGTGLNEQFF

J gene: TRBJ2-7
clone size: many
V gene: TRBV5-1
CDR3 protein: CASRGPYEQYF

J gene: TRBJ1-1
clone size: many
V gene: TRBV29-1
CDR3 protein: CSVSRDTEAFF

J gene: TRBJ2-2
clone size: many
V gene: TRBV24-1
CDR3 protein: CATSDGVTGELFF

J gene: TRBJ1-3
clone size: NA
V gene: TRBV28
CDR3 protein: CASSFAQSSVNWDTIYF

J gene: TRBJ1-2
clone size: many
V gene: TRBV28
CDR3 protein: CASSPGRTYGYTF

J gene: TRBJ2-5
clone size: NA
V gene: TRBV6-2/TRBV6-3
CDR3 protein: CASSYGEIRRETQYF

J gene: TRBJ1-2
clone size: many
V gene: TRBV12-3/TRBV12-4
CDR3 protein: CASRETDLYGYTF

J gene: TRBJ2-7
clone size: few
V gene: TRBV2
CDR3 protein: CASSDLRGLGTYDQYF

J gene: TRBJ2-7
clone size: NA
V gene: TRBV12-3/TRBV12-4
CDR3 protein: CASSWYNSYEQYF

J gene: TRBJ2-5
clone size: many
V gene: TRBV6-5
CDR3 protein: CASSYSQGIQYF

J gene: TRBJ1-2
clone size: few
V gene: TRBV6-2/TRBV6-3
CDR3 protein: CATSHLFNGYTF

J gene: TRBJ1-5
clone size: NA
V gene: TRBV10-3
CDR3 protein: CAISASGGDQPQHF

J gene: TRBJ2-7
clone size: NA
V gene: TRBV27
CDR3 protein: CASSRTGTTYEQYF

J gene: TRBJ2-7
clone size: once
V gene: TRBV27
CDR3 protein: CARQPGLADRYEQYF

J gene: TRBJ2-7
clone size: NA
V gene: TRBV3-1
CDR3 protein: CASSQEGLEQYF

J gene: TRBJ2-3
clone size: few
V gene: TRBV6-5
CDR3 protein: CASSYGSDTQYF